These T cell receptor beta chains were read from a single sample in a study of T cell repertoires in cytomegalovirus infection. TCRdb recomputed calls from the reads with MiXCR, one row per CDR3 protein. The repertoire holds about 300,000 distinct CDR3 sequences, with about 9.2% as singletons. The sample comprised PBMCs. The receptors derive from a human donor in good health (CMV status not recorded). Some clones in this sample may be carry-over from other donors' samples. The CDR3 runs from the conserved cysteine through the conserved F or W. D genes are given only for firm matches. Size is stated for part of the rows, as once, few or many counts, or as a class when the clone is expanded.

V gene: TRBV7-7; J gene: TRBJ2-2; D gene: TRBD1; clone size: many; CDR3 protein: CAIRQGAGELFF; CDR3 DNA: TGTGCTATTCGGCAGGGGGCCGGGGAGCTGTTTTTT
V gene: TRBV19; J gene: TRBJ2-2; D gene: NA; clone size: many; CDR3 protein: CASSIEGLNPNTGELFF; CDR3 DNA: TGTGCCAGTAGTATAGAGGGGTTAAATCCGAACACCGGGGAGCTGTTTTTT
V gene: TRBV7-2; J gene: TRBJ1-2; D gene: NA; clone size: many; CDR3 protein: CASSLEQTGNYGYTF; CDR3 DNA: TGTGCCAGCAGCTTAGAGCAAACCGGGAACTATGGCTACACCTTC
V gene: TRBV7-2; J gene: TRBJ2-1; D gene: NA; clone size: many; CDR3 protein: CASSLAKTRAYNEQFF; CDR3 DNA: TGTGCCAGCAGCTTAGCGAAGACTAGGGCCTACAATGAGCAGTTCTTC
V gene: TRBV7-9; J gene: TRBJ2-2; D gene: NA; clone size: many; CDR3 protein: CASSRQQGWAGELFF; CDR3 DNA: TGTGCCAGCAGCCGGCAGCAGGGATGGGCCGGGGAGCTGTTTTTT
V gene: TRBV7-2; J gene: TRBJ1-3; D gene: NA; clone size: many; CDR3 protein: CASSLEGISGNTIYF; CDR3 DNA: TGTGCCAGCAGCTTAGAAGGGATCTCTGGAAACACCATATATTTT
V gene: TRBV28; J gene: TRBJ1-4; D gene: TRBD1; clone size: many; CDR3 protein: CASSTRDRGSEKLFF; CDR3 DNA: TGTGCCAGCAGTACCAGGGACAGGGGATCCGAAAAACTGTTTTTT
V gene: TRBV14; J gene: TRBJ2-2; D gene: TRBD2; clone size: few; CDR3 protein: CASSQEGTSGLYSLGELFF; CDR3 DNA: TGTGCCAGCAGCCAAGAAGGGACTAGCGGGTTATACTCCCTGGGGGAGCTGTTTTTT
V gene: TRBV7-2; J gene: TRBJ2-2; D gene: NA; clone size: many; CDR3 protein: CASSRRGATLFQGVGTGELFF; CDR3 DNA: TGTGCCAGCAGCCGTCGAGGAGCCACCTTATTCCAGGGTGTTGGGACCGGGGAGCTGTTTTTT
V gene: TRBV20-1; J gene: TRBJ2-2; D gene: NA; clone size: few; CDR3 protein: CSAPGISGELFF; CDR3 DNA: TGCAGTGCTCCAGGGATATCGGGGGAGCTGTTTTTT
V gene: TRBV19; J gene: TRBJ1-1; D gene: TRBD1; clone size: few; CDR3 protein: CASMDRKNTEAFF; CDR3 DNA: TGTGCCAGTATGGACAGGAAGAACACTGAAGCTTTCTTT
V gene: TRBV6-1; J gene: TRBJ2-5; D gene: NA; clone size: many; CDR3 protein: CASSQQGRTQETQYF; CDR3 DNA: TGTGCCAGCAGCCAACAGGGACGGACACAAGAGACCCAGTACTTC
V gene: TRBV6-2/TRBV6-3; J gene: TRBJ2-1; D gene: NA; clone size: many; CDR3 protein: CASSTSLGQGGIF; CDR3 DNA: TGTGCCAGCAGTACGTCCCTGGGGCAAGGCGGGATCTTC
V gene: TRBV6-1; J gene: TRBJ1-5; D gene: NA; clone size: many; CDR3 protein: CASSEPRFTDQPQHF; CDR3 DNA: TGTGCCAGCAGTGAACCTCGTTTTACAGATCAGCCCCAGCATTTT
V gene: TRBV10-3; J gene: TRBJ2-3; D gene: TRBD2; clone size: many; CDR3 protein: CAISRGDSTDTQYF; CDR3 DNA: TGTGCCATCAGTCGGGGGGATAGCACAGATACGCAGTATTTT
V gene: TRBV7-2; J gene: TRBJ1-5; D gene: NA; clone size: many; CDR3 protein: CASSLMAGPQHF; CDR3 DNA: TGTGCCAGCAGCTTAATGGCTGGCCCCCAGCATTTT
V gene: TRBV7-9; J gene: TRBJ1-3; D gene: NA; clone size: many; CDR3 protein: CASSLDGNTIYF; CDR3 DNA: TGTGCCAGCAGCTTAGATGGAAACACCATATATTTT
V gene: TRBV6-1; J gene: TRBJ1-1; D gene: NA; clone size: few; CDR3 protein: CASSEPQRGANGAFF; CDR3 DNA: TGTGCCAGCAGTGAACCCCAACGGGGGGCTAATGGAGCTTTCTTT
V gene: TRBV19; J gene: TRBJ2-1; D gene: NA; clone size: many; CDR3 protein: CASNNRGESYNEQFF; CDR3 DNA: TGTGCCAGTAATAATCGGGGAGAATCCTACAATGAGCAGTTCTTC
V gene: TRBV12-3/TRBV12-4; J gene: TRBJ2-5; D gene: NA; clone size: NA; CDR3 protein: CASRKGPGWLETQYF; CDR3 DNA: TGTGCCAGCAGAAAGGGACCGGGCTGGTTAGAGACCCAGTACTTC
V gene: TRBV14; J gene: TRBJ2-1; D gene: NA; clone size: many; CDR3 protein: CASSQWGQASSYNEQFF; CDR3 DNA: TGTGCCAGCAGTCAGTGGGGCCAGGCCAGCTCCTACAATGAGCAGTTCTTC
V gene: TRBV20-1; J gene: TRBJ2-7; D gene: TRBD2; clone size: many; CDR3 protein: CSARVPGGSYEQYF; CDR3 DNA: TGCAGTGCTAGAGTTCCGGGGGGGTCCTACGAGCAGTACTTC